These T cell receptor beta chains were read from a single sample in a study of graft-versus-host responses after intestinal transplantation. These receptors have no known antigen. TCRdb's table, derived via immunoSEQ multiplex PCR, lists solely in-frame clones and lacks some. The sample shows 70,000 to 95,000 clones, roughly 90% of them seen only once. Sample: unstimulated CD4+ T cells sorted from spleen or lymph node cells, taken before intestinal transplant. The receptors derive from a human donor who received an intestinal transplant. CDR3s include the opening cysteine and the closing phenylalanine or tryptophan. The order of the fields is J gene, D gene, V gene, clone size, CDR3 protein, CDR3 DNA. A D gene is named only where the DNA matches it firmly. Some rows have no size entry. The others give once, few or many, or a class for an expanded clone.

J: TRBJ1-1
D: NA
V: TRBV28
size: NA
CDR3: CASSLWGPRNTEAFF
DNA: TGTGCCAGCAGTTTATGGGGGCCGCGAAACACTGAAGCTTTCTTT

J: TRBJ2-1
D: NA
V: TRBV7-3
size: once
CDR3: CASSSLTYNEQFF
DNA: TGTGCCAGCAGCTCACTAACCTACAATGAGCAGTTCTTC

J: TRBJ2-1
D: TRBD1
V: TRBV5-6
size: NA
CDR3: CASIPQNRGSNEQFF
DNA: TGTGCCAGCATTCCCCAGAACAGGGGATCCAATGAGCAGTTCTTC

J: TRBJ1-4
D: NA
V: TRBV25-1
size: NA
CDR3: CASSERLRVEKLFF
DNA: TGTGCCAGCAGTGAACGGTTGCGTGTTGAAAAACTGTTTTTT

J: TRBJ1-5
D: NA
V: TRBV7-6
size: NA
CDR3: CASSLGSPDQPQHF
DNA: TGTGCCAGCAGCTTAGGTTCCCCCGATCAGCCCCAGCATTTT

J: TRBJ1-2
D: NA
V: TRBV18
size: NA
CDR3: CASSPGHLYGYTF
DNA: TGTGCCAGCTCACCCGGACACCTCTATGGCTACACCTTC

J: TRBJ2-7
D: NA
V: TRBV10-3
size: NA
CDR3: CAIRDSHEQYF
DNA: TGTGCCATCAGGGACTCCCACGAGCAGTACTTC

J: TRBJ2-1
D: NA
V: TRBV13
size: NA
CDR3: CASSSVVRGGSYNEQFF
DNA: TGTGCCAGCAGCTCGGTTGTTAGGGGGGGTTCCTACAATGAGCAGTTCTTC

J: TRBJ2-7
D: NA
V: TRBV5-1
size: NA
CDR3: CASRASSGYEQYF
DNA: TGCGCCAGCAGGGCTAGTAGCGGATACGAGCAGTACTTC

J: TRBJ2-3
D: TRBD2
V: TRBV15
size: once
CDR3: CATSGKLAGAPDTQYF
DNA: TGTGCCACCAGTGGTAAACTAGCGGGGGCCCCAGATACGCAGTATTTT

J: TRBJ2-3
D: TRBD2
V: TRBV29-1
size: NA
CDR3: CSVIFGGGTNTQYF
DNA: TGCAGCGTTATCTTTGGGGGGGGGACCAATACGCAGTATTTT

J: TRBJ2-1
D: TRBD2
V: TRBV7-9
size: NA
CDR3: CASSLSERGLAGANEQFF
DNA: TGTGCCAGCAGCTTAAGTGAGCGGGGACTAGCGGGGGCCAATGAGCAGTTCTTC

J: TRBJ2-5
D: NA
V: TRBV11-2
size: NA
CDR3: CASSPRLELQETQYF
DNA: TGTGCCAGCAGCCCCAGACTAGAGTTACAAGAGACCCAGTACTTC

J: TRBJ1-1
D: NA
V: TRBV6-6
size: NA
CDR3: CASSYVWQGSEAFF
DNA: TGTGCCAGCAGTTATGTGTGGCAGGGGTCTGAAGCTTTCTTT

J: TRBJ1-1
D: NA
V: TRBV5-1
size: once
CDR3: CASRPTPGREWNEAFF
DNA: TGCGCCAGCAGACCCACTCCGGGTAGAGAGTGGAATGAAGCTTTCTTT

J: TRBJ1-3
D: NA
V: TRBV15
size: once
CDR3: CATSLQALGNTIYF
DNA: TGTGCCACCAGCCTCCAAGCTCTCGGAAACACCATATATTTT

J: TRBJ1-6
D: NA
V: TRBV6-5
size: NA
CDR3: CASRDRPAYNSPLHF
DNA: TGTGCCAGCAGAGACAGGCCCGCCTATAATTCACCCCTCCACTTT

J: TRBJ1-6
D: NA
V: TRBV6-5
size: few
CDR3: CASSSIGQTDSPLHF
DNA: TGTGCCAGCAGTTCCATCGGACAAACCGATTCACCCCTCCACTTT

J: TRBJ2-3
D: TRBD2
V: TRBV6-1
size: NA
CDR3: CASSEGGTSRLADTQYF
DNA: TGTGCCAGCAGTGAAGGGGGGACTAGCCGGCTTGCAGATACGCAGTATTTT

J: TRBJ2-5
D: NA
V: TRBV18
size: NA
CDR3: CASCPLGTPGETQYF
DNA: TGTGCCAGCTGTCCCCTGGGGACACCCGGAGAGACCCAGTACTTC

J: TRBJ1-2
D: NA
V: TRBV5-6
size: NA
CDR3: CASSLGGTYGYTF
DNA: TGTGCCAGCAGCTTGGGAGGCACATATGGCTACACCTTC

J: TRBJ1-1
D: TRBD1
V: TRBV5-4
size: NA
CDR3: CASSSGGLTVSGMNTEAFF
DNA: TGTGCCAGCAGCTCAGGGGGCTTGACAGTTAGTGGAATGAACACTGAAGCTTTCTTT

J: TRBJ2-3
D: TRBD2
V: TRBV5-1
size: NA
CDR3: CASSLSSGGGGTDTQYF
DNA: TGCGCCAGCAGCTTAAGTTCGGGAGGGGGGGGCACAGATACGCAGTATTTT

J: TRBJ1-2
D: NA
V: TRBV5-1
size: NA
CDR3: CASSLAAGNGYTF
DNA: TGCGCCAGCAGCTTGGCGGCAGGGAATGGCTACACCTTC

J: TRBJ1-2
D: TRBD1
V: TRBV6-1
size: NA
CDR3: CASSGMGQGLGYTF
DNA: TGTGCCAGCAGTGGAATGGGACAGGGCCTCGGCTACACCTTC

J: TRBJ2-7
D: NA
V: TRBV5-6
size: few
CDR3: CASSLQVYEQYF
DNA: TGTGCCAGCAGCTTGCAGGTCTACGAGCAGTACTTC

J: TRBJ1-6
D: NA
V: TRBV27
size: NA
CDR3: CASRWSGGSYNSPLHF
DNA: TGTGCCAGCAGATGGTCGGGGGGCTCCTATAATTCACCCCTCCACTTT

J: TRBJ2-3
D: TRBD2
V: TRBV4-1
size: NA
CDR3: CASGSLSGTRAPDTQYF
DNA: TGCGCCAGCGGGAGTCTATCCGGGACTAGAGCCCCAGATACGCAGTATTTT

J: TRBJ1-1
D: NA
V: TRBV27
size: NA
CDR3: CASSLPGGRAFF
DNA: TGTGCCAGCAGCCTTCCGGGGGGACGAGCTTTCTTT

J: TRBJ2-7
D: NA
V: TRBV6-5
size: NA
CDR3: CASSAGNSYEQYF
DNA: TGTGCCAGCAGTGCAGGTAACTCCTACGAGCAGTACTTC

J: TRBJ2-1
D: NA
V: TRBV19
size: few
CDR3: CASSIERRDEQFF
DNA: TGTGCCAGTAGTATCGAGAGGAGAGATGAGCAGTTCTTC

J: TRBJ2-7
D: NA
V: TRBV7-9
size: NA
CDR3: CASSLGLEQYF
DNA: TGTGCCAGCAGCTTGGGGCTCGAGCAGTACTTC

J: TRBJ1-6
D: TRBD1
V: TRBV7-9
size: NA
CDR3: CASIKAGTDNSPLHF
DNA: TGTGCCAGCATCAAGGCCGGGACAGATAATTCACCCCTCCACTTT

J: TRBJ1-2
D: NA
V: TRBV11-2
size: NA
CDR3: CASSRGGVDGYTF
DNA: TGTGCCAGCAGCCGTGGGGGGGTTGATGGCTACACCTTC

J: TRBJ1-5
D: NA
V: TRBV6-1
size: NA
CDR3: CASSEVGAQPQHF
DNA: TGTGCCAGCAGTGAAGTTGGGGCCCAGCCCCAGCATTTT

J: TRBJ1-2
D: NA
V: TRBV27
size: NA
CDR3: CASSRGAGSSTSNYGYTF
DNA: TGTGCCAGCAGTCGGGGGGCGGGGAGCAGTACTTCTAACTATGGCTACACCTTC

J: TRBJ1-3
D: NA
V: TRBV7-9
size: NA
CDR3: CASSSSGHSGRNTIYF
DNA: TGTGCCAGCAGCTCCTCCGGACACTCCGGTAGAAACACCATATATTTT